These 21 T cell receptor beta chains came from one sample sequenced in a study of T-cell reconstitution after alpha-beta-depleted transplantation in children. The TCRbeta library incorporated unique molecular identifiers. TCRdb reprocessed the PCR reads with MiXCR, giving one entry per CDR3 protein. This sample carries over 85,000 distinct CDR3 sequences, around 6.1% of them seen once, and the ten largest clones take about 6%. Source: PBMCs, mostly from graft donor cells, taken 60 days after TCRalphabeta/CD19-depleted stem cell transplant. The receptors originated from a female patient younger than 10 who had a stem cell transplant for Fanconi anemia, so the T cells may come from the graft donor.

This clonotype came up many times. The V and J genes are TRBV29-1 and TRBJ2-5, with 13 bases matching TRBD2. V lost 7 bases and J lost 5; bases outside the gene matches: 10. The CDR3 consists of 15 residues. In germline, CDR1 is SQVTM, CDR2 ANQGSEA. The CDR3 region has the DNA TGCAGCGAGACACTAGCGGGGGGGCCTCTTGAGACCCAGTACTTC. Its translation is CSETLAGGPLETQYF.

This clonotype has ten or more counts. The chain links TRBV28 to TRBJ1-6, with no clear D. From germline, CDR1 is MDHEN and CDR2 SYDVKM. The germline V and J ends were trimmed by 1 base and 5 bases, with 9 bases remaining between them. The CDR3 runs 15 residues. CDR3 nucleotide sequence: TGTGCCAGCAGTTTATACGTACAGAATAATTCACCCCTCCACTTT. It is translated as CASSLYVQNNSPLHF.

This clonotype was seen repeatedly, ten times or more. The V and J genes are TRBV12-3 or TRBV12-4 and TRBJ2-7, with D perhaps TRBD2 (5 bases). The CDR3 spans 12 residues. The ends were cut back, 5 bases at V and 0 bases at J, with 5 bases in the middle. This chain's CDR3 is CASSEGSYEQYF. The CDR3 DNA reads TGTGCCAGCAGTGAGGGCTCCTACGAGCAGTACTTC.

The sample holds many counts of this clonotype. The CDR3 reads CSAGGLNTEAFF. CDR3 nucleotide sequence: TGCAGTGCTGGGGGGCTAAACACTGAAGCTTTCTTT. V is TRBV20-1 and J is TRBJ1-1; a weak D match, TRBD1 (6 bases). The CDR3 loop spans 12 amino acids. The V end lost 5 bases, the J end lost 2 bases, and 9 bases lay between the germline ends. Per the germline V gene, CDR1 is DFQATT and CDR2 is SNEGSKA (reference sequence).

The table lists this clonotype with a few counts. V and J are TRBV20-1 and TRBJ2-3, with TRBD2 matching over 9 bases. CDR1 and CDR2 (germline): DFQATT, SNEGSKA (reference sequence). This CDR3 spans 17 amino acids. J gave up 1 base and V 3 bases, and 11 bases lay outside the gene matches. The CDR3 loop reads CSASLGGGVGGTDTQYF. As DNA, the CDR3 is TGCAGTGCTAGTCTGGGCGGGGGGGTAGGGGGCACAGATACGCAGTATTTT.

This clonotype was counted many times. The rearrangement joins TRBV7-3 to TRBJ2-1, with 7 bases aligning to TRBD2. Per germline, CDR1 SGHTA and CDR2 FQGTGA. This CDR3 region has 17 residues. V gave up 5 bases and J gave up 1 base; unmatched junction bases: 11. The CDR3 here is CASSLRLAPHSYNEQFF. The CDR3 DNA reads as TGTGCCAGCAGCCTAAGACTAGCTCCACATTCCTACAATGAGCAGTTCTTC.

The rearrangement links TRBV25-1 to TRBJ2-3; no clear D. Germline CDR1 reads MGHDK; CDR2 reads SYGVNS. V lost 3 bases, J lost 0 bases, and 7 bases lay in between. This CDR3 region has 14 residues. CDR3 bases: TGTGCCAGCAGTGATCCCTCTAGCACAGATACGCAGTATTTT. Its protein product is CASSDPSSTDTQYF. The whole variable domain, remainder taken from reference TRBV25-1 and TRBJ2-3, is EADIYQTPRYLVIGTGKKITLECSQTMGHDKMYWYQQDPGMELHLIHYSYGVNSTEKGDLSSESTVSRIRTEHFPLTLESARPSHTSQYLCASSDPSSTDTQYFGPGTRLTVL.

This clonotype has a handful of counts. The rearrangement links TRBV4-1 to TRBJ1-2; D gene ambiguous. CDR3 length: 14 amino acids. Germline V lookup: CDR1 MGHRA, CDR2 YSYEKL. V lost 0 bases, J lost 7 bases, and 12 bases lay in between. In DNA, the CDR3 is TGCGCCAGCAGCCAAGATTACAGACTCTTTGGCTACACCTTC. It yields the protein CASSQDYRLFGYTF.

This clonotype has ten or more counts. V gene TRBV10-3 combines with J gene TRBJ2-1, with TRBD2 as a possible D gene (6 bases). The V end was cut by 5 bases, the J end by 4 bases, with 12 bases between. There are 14 residues in the CDR3. Germline-derived CDR1 and CDR2 are ENHRY and SYGVKD. The CDR3 loop is CAISPGLSYNEQFF. DNA of the CDR3: TGTGCCATCAGTCCGGGACTCTCATACAATGAGCAGTTCTTC.

There are many counts of this clonotype. The chain uses TRBV12-5 and TRBJ2-1; 9 nucleotides agree with TRBD2. The V gene's germline CDR1 is LGHNT and CDR2 FRNRAP. The CDR3 spans 14 residues. The V segment lost 1 base and the J segment 7 bases; nucleotides outside the gene matches: 2. The CDR3 loop is CASGLGGRENEQFF. The CDR3 nucleotides are TGTGCTAGTGGTTTGGGCGGGAGGGAGAATGAGCAGTTCTTC.

The chain uses TRBV27 and TRBJ2-5, with D possibly matching TRBD1 (5 bases). The germline V gene has CDR1 MNHEY and CDR2 SMNVEV (reference sequence). The CDR3 has 15 amino acids. V lost 5 bases to trimming and J lost 2 bases, with 15 bases between them. In DNA, the CDR3 is TGTGCCAGCAGTCTAACTTCAGGGAATCAAGAGACCCAGTACTTC. Its protein is CASSLTSGNQETQYF.

The chain couples TRBV11-1 to TRBJ2-1, with 9 bases matching TRBD2. The CDR3 contains 18 residues. Germline V CDR1 and CDR2: SGHAT, FQDESV (reference sequence). V lost 1 base to trimming and J lost 0 bases; unmatched junction nucleotides: 7. The CDR3 sequence: CASSLGGSGGSSYNEQFF. The CDR3 DNA sequence: TGTGCCAGCAGCTTAGGCGGTAGCGGGGGTAGCTCCTACAATGAGCAGTTCTTC.

This clonotype appeared many times. The chain employs TRBV29-1 and TRBJ2-1; TRBD2 matches 8 bases. Germline V gene data show CDR1 as SQVTM and CDR2 as ANQGSEA. CDR3 size: 15 residues. Trimming at V came to 6 bases and at J to 6 bases, leaving 13 bases not matched to a gene. The CDR3 reads CSVATGTRGFNEQFF. The CDR3 bases are TGCAGCGTCGCCACCGGGACTAGAGGGTTCAATGAGCAGTTCTTC.

This clonotype was seen ten or more times. V is TRBV20-1 and J is TRBJ2-7; 8 positions match TRBD2. V lost 4 bases and J lost 5; bases outside the gene matches: 7. The CDR3 is 13 amino acids. The V gene's germline CDR1 is DFQATT and CDR2 SNEGSKA (reference sequence). The CDR3 bases are TGCAGTGCTAAAAATAGCGGGACCCACGAGCAGTACTTC. Amino acids: CSAKNSGTHEQYF.

This clonotype was seen ten or more times. The chain links TRBV12-3 or TRBV12-4 to TRBJ1-2; D is unclear. The CDR3 runs 16 residues. The V and J ends lost 3 bases and 8 bases respectively, with 22 bases between them. Here the CDR3 DNA reads TGTGCCAGCAGTTTCCCCCTTTTGACGCTGGTAGAGGGCTACACCTTC. This sequence encodes CASSFPLLTLVEGYTF.

This clonotype was recorded many times. The chain recombines TRBV5-4 with TRBJ2-2; D might be TRBD1 (6 bases). Germline loops: CDR1 SGHNT, CDR2 YYREEE (reference sequence). CDR3 size: 15 residues. The V and J ends lost 2 bases and 1 base respectively, with 9 bases between them. The CDR3: CASSLGRGNTGELFF. DNA of the CDR3: TGTGCCAGCAGCTTAGGCAGGGGGAACACCGGGGAGCTGTTTTTT.

This clonotype was picked up many times. V gene TRBV25-1 combines with J gene TRBJ2-7, with 14 bases that match TRBD2. Per germline, CDR1 MGHDK and CDR2 SYGVNS. Trimming removed 1 base from V and 5 bases from J; junction bases left unmatched: 4. The CDR3 consists of 16 residues. CDR3 sequence (DNA): TGTGCCAGCAGTGAATCCTCGGGACTAGCGGGAGACGAGCAGTACTTC. Translated: CASSESSGLAGDEQYF.

The CDR3 is CASSREADLITDTQYF. Written as DNA, the CDR3 is TGCGCCAGCAGCCGGGAGGCTGACTTAATCACAGATACGCAGTATTTT. The chain joins TRBV5-1 to TRBJ2-3; 7 nucleotides match TRBD2. The germline V gene has CDR1 SGHRS and CDR2 YFSETQ. With V trimmed by 4 bases and J by 2 bases, 10 bases remained unmatched. CDR3 length equals 16 residues.

This clonotype was seen many times. The V gene is TRBV7-9, the J gene TRBJ2-7; TRBD1 matches 9 bases. With 4 bases clipped from V and 3 bases from J, the junction kept 7 bases outside the gene matches. Germline CDR1 and CDR2: SEHNR and FQNEAQ (reference sequence). CDR3 length: 15 residues. The CDR3: CASSSPRTGVYEQYF. DNA of the CDR3: TGTGCCAGCAGCTCCCCCCGGACAGGGGTCTACGAGCAGTACTTC.

The chain is built from TRBV11-2 and TRBJ2-5, with unresolved D. The CDR3 consists of 16 residues. Trimming removed 5 bases from V and 1 base from J, with 17 bases in between. In germline, CDR1 is SGHAT, CDR2 FQNNGV. The CDR3 coding sequence is TGTGCCAGCAGCCTCTATCTCATCGGCAGCCAAGAGACCCAGTACTTC. Its protein product is CASSLYLIGSQETQYF.

This clonotype was recorded a few times. The V and J genes are TRBV20-1 and TRBJ1-5, with D uncertain. The CDR3 has 14 amino acids. From germline, CDR1 is DFQATT and CDR2 SNEGSKA (reference sequence). Trimming pared 1 base from V and 5 bases from J, leaving 12 bases between. The CDR3 DNA sequence: TGCAGTGCTAGAGGCATAGGACGGGATCAGCCCCAGCATTTT. It yields the protein CSARGIGRDQPQHF.